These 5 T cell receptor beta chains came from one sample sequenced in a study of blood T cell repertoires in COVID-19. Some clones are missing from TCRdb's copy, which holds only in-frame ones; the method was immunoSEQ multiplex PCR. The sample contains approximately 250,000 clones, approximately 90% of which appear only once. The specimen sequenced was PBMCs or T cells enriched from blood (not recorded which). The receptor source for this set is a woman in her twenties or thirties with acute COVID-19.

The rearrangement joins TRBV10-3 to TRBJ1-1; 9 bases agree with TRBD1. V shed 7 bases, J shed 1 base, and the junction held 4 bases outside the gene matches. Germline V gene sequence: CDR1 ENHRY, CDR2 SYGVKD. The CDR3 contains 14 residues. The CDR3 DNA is TGTGCCATCACCAGGGGACAGGGGAACACTGAAGCTTTCTTT. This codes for CAITRGQGNTEAFF.

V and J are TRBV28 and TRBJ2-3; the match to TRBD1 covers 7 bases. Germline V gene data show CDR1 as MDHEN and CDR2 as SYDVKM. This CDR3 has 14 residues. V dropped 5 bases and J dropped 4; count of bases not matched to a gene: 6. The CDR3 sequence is CASSRDSGADTQYF. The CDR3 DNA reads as TGTGCCAGCAGTCGGGACAGTGGAGCAGATACGCAGTATTTT.

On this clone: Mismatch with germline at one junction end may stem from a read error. The DNA for the CDR3 is TGCGCCAGCAGCCAACCCCACCGGGACAGCAATCAGCCCCAACATTTT. Its protein product is CASSQPHRDSNQPQHF. The chain combines TRBV4-1 with TRBJ1-5, with 7 bases that match TRBD1. The length of the CDR3 is 16 residues. In germline, CDR1 is MGHRA, CDR2 YSYEKL.

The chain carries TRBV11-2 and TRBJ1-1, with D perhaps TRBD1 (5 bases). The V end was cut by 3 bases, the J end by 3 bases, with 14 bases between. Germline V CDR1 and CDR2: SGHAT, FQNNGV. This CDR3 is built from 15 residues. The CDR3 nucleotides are TGTGCCAGCAGCTTTAAACACGGGGGGGACACTGAAGCTTTCTTT. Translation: CASSFKHGGDTEAFF.

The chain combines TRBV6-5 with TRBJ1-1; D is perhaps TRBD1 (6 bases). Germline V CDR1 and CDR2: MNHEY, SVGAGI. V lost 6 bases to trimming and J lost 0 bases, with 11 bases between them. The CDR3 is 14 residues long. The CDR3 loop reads CASRDRLMNTEAFF. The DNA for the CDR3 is TGTGCCAGCAGGGACAGACTCATGAACACTGAAGCTTTCTTT.